This T cell receptor (beta chain) stems from a study of T-cell memory formation after mild COVID-19. Study conclusions and caveats: Contracting CD4+ clones sat mainly in CM and EM; CD8+ in EMRA. Balance between CD4 and CD8 was seen in clones contracting day 15 to 85, and a CD4+ lean was seen in later expanders.

The TCR alpha and TCR beta cDNA libraries, bearing sample barcodes and UMIs, were generated by 5'RACE using constant-segment primers. One entry per CDR3 protein results from TCRdb running MiXCR on the 5' RACE reads. The sample lists approximately 500,000 distinct CDR3 sequences, more than 20% occurring once. Germline V gene sequence: CDR1 SGHKS, CDR2 YYEKEE (reference sequence). Trimming shortened V by 2 bases and J by 6 bases, and 14 bases separated the two germline ends. This CDR3 contains 14 residues. This clonotype was seen a few times. Its antigen is not identified. The chain carries TRBV5-5 and TRBJ1-2; D is undetermined. The sequenced sample consisted of PBMCs or a T cell subset sorted from them (not recorded which). The sequence was collected from an adult woman who had mild COVID-19 (a few samples of this study predate the infection). Cell type and time point are not known. In DNA form, the CDR3 reads TGTGCCAGCAGCTTACGAGGCTCAGGAGATGGCTACACCTTC. Translated, it gives CASSLRGSGDGYTF.